Shown below are 28 T cell receptor beta chains from a single sample sequenced in a study of blood T cells in healthy people across ages. For the second PCR, which ran for about 7 to 12 cycles, a sample-barcoded 5' primer and a J-beta primer mix were used. Using its own MiXCR run on the 5' RACE reads, TCRdb lists one record per CDR3 protein. The table includes more than 750,000 distinct CDR3 sequences, about 29% detected once. This sample also appeared in a second study, on T cells of mothers and their children.

Material: blood. The source is a woman between 40 and 50 years old in good health.

The chain is built from TRBV12-3 or TRBV12-4 and TRBJ2-5, with a weak D call TRBD1 (5 bases). V shed 6 bases and J shed 11 bases, with 22 bases lying between them. CDR3 length: 14 residues. This CDR3 reads CASSLGQGHYGQYF. The CDR3 bases are TGTGCCAGCAGCCTAGGGCAGGGCCACTACGGGCAGTACTTC.

Ten or more counts support this clonotype. This chain uses TRBV7-2 with TRBJ2-7, with 7 bases lining up with TRBD2. J gave up 6 bases and V 1 base, and 6 bases lay outside the gene matches. This CDR3 comprises 14 residues. In germline, CDR1 is SGHTA, CDR2 FQGNSA. CDR3 nucleotide sequence: TGTGCCAGCAGCTTAGTCATGGGGGGGTTCGAGCAGTACTTC. Translating gives CASSLVMGGFEQYF.

This clonotype was observed a few times. This sequence joins TRBV6-5 and TRBJ1-1, with 7 bases aligning to TRBD1. V shed 6 bases, J shed 8 bases, and the junction held 3 bases outside the gene matches. Germline CDR1 and CDR2: MNHEY and SVGAGI. The CDR3 extends over 11 amino acids. Here the CDR3 reads CASRRGQEAFF. The CDR3 DNA sequence: TGTGCCAGCAGACGGGGACAGGAAGCTTTCTTT.

This clonotype appeared a few times. The chain couples TRBV2 to TRBJ2-5; TRBD1 agrees at 10 bases. The CDR3 sequence is 15 residues long. The germline gives CDR1 SNHLY, CDR2 FYNNEI. J gave up 5 bases and V 3 bases, and 6 bases lay outside the gene matches. Here the CDR3 reads CASSETGGIIETQYF. CDR3 sequence (DNA): TGTGCCAGCAGTGAGACAGGGGGCATCATTGAGACCCAGTACTTC.

The chain recombines TRBV9 with TRBJ2-1; 11 bases align to TRBD2. Trimming cost V 2 bases and J 8 bases; bases outside gene matches: 12. The CDR3 is made up of 17 amino acids. Germline V CDR1 and CDR2: SGDLS, YYNGEE. In DNA form, the CDR3 reads TGTGCCAGCAGCGTGACCCCACCGGGACTAGCGGCCCATGAGCAGTTCTTC. This codes for CASSVTPPGLAAHEQFF.

This clonotype turned up a few times. The V call is TRBV18, the J call TRBJ2-1, with 12 positions matching TRBD1. Germline V gene data show CDR1 as KGHSH and CDR2 as LQKENI. CDR3 size: 15 residues. With 3 bases clipped from V and 15 bases from J, the junction kept 12 bases outside the gene matches. CDR3 sequence (DNA): TGTGCCAGCTCACCGGACCCAAACCGGGACAGGGGGCCGTTCTTC. It codes for CASSPDPNRDRGPFF.

On this clonotype: Germline and junction disagree at one end, which may indicate a read error. The rearrangement links TRBV7-9 to TRBJ1-2, with D unresolved. The germline V gene encodes CDR1 SEHNR and CDR2 FQNEAQ (reference sequence). The CDR3 is 14 residues long. The CDR3 is CAGSIRGRPYGYTF. CDR3 bases: TGTGCCGGCAGCATTCGTGGACGTCCCTATGGCTACACCTTC. The variable domain in full, completed from reference TRBV7-9 and TRBJ1-2, reads DTGVSQNPRHKITKRGQNVTFRCDPISEHNRLYWYRQTLGQGPEFLTYFQNEAQLEKSRLLSDRFSAERPKGSFSTLEIQRTEQGDSAMYLCAGSIRGRPYGYTFGSGTRLTVV.

In this sample, this clonotype turned up once. This may be a read error, as it is one base from a much larger clone. The chain employs TRBV28 and TRBJ1-1; D is uncertain. The length of the CDR3 is 17 residues. V was pared by 1 base and J by 3 bases, with 18 bases between. Germline assignment: CDR1 MDHEN and CDR2 SYDVKM. CDR3 DNA sequence: TGTGCCAGCAGTTTATATGGGAGGAGGAGAACGTACACTGAAGCTTTCTTT. Translating it yields CASSLYGRRRTYTEAFF.

This clonotype turned up a few times. The chain couples TRBV20-1 to TRBJ1-2; D is ambiguous. The germline V gene has CDR1 DFQATT and CDR2 SNEGSKA (reference sequence). This CDR3 comprises 11 residues. The CDR3, as DNA: TGCAAACAAGGGATCTCCTATGGCTACACCTTC. It translates to CKQGISYGYTF.

This clonotype was seen at least ten times. The DNA for the CDR3 is TGTGCCAGCAGCTCAGGACAGCCGGCCTACAATGAGCAGTTCTTC. Its protein product is CASSSGQPAYNEQFF. V usage is TRBV7-3 and J usage is TRBJ2-1, with a weak D call TRBD1 (6 bases). Germline lookup yields CDR1 SGHTA and CDR2 FQGTGA. The CDR3 sequence is 15 residues long. With 4 bases removed from V and 2 bases from J, the gap between germline ends came to 12 bases.

This clonotype was observed a few times. The rearrangement uses TRBV7-2 and TRBJ2-1, with a tentative D call TRBD1 (6 bases). The J call may be in error: the DNA end matches TRBJ2-7 better. The length of the CDR3 is 16 residues. Germline V gene sequence: CDR1 SGHTA, CDR2 FQGNSA. The CDR3 spells CASSFSGGRSYNEQYF. The DNA for the CDR3 is TGTGCCAGCAGCTTTAGTGGGGGCCGCTCCTACAACGAGCAGTACTTC.

This clonotype was counted at least ten times. The chain recombines TRBV7-9 with TRBJ2-3; TRBD1 might be the D (6 bases). V was pared by 5 bases and J by 8 bases, with 26 bases between. The CDR3 consists of 17 residues. Germline V gene sequence: CDR1 SEHNR, CDR2 FQNEAQ (reference sequence). The CDR3 DNA is TGTGCCAGCAGCCCCCCTATGCGACAGGAGTTCATGGGTACGCAGTATTTT. Translation: CASSPPMRQEFMGTQYF. Complete variable domain (other parts from reference TRBV7-9 and TRBJ2-3): DTGVSQNPRHKITKRGQNVTFRCDPISEHNRLYWYRQTLGQGPEFLTYFQNEAQLEKSRLLSDRFSAERPKGSFSTLEIQRTEQGDSAMYLCASSPPMRQEFMGTQYFGPGTRLTVL.

This clonotype has just a few counts. The chain is built from TRBV12-3 or TRBV12-4 and TRBJ1-2; D call uncertain. The CDR3 contains 15 residues. The V end lost 1 base, the J end lost 2 bases, and 11 bases lay between the germline ends. The CDR3 coding sequence is TGTGCCAGCAGTTTAGGGGAGGGATTGAACTATGGCTACACCTTC. It codes for CASSLGEGLNYGYTF.

This clonotype is a singleton in its sample. In DNA form, the CDR3 reads TGTGCCAGCAGTTACCCCAACGGTCGGGAGACCCAGTACTTC. Translated, it gives CASSYPNGRETQYF. The rearrangement joins TRBV6-6 to TRBJ2-5, with unresolved D. Germline CDR1 MNHNY, CDR2 SVGAGI (reference sequence). V lost 2 bases to trimming and J lost 5 bases, with 12 bases between them. The length of the CDR3 is 14 residues.

In regard to this clonotype: A much larger clone lies a single base off, so this may be a read error. CDR3 residues: CASNFEAYEQYF. CDR3 bases: TGTGCCAGCAACTTCGAGGCCTACGAGCAGTACTTC. The V and J genes are TRBV7-2 and TRBJ2-7; D not certain. Per germline, CDR1 SGHTA and CDR2 FQGNSA. The CDR3 sequence is 12 residues long. Trimming shortened V by 7 bases and J by 2 bases, and 9 bases separated the two germline ends.

This clonotype was recorded at least ten times. The chain links TRBV14 to TRBJ2-1; 9 positions agree with TRBD2. Trimming took 3 bases from V and 0 from J; bases not matched to a gene: 12. This CDR3 comprises 19 residues. Germline-derived CDR1 and CDR2 are SGHDN and FVKESK. CDR3 coding DNA: TGTGCCAGCAGCCATCGGACTAGCGCATCGAGGAGCTCCTACAATGAGCAGTTCTTC. Translated: CASSHRTSASRSSYNEQFF.

This clonotype was detected many times. The chain recombines TRBV12-3 or TRBV12-4 with TRBJ2-7; the match to TRBD1 covers 9 bases. Trimming took 5 bases from V and 3 from J; bases not matched to a gene: 8. The CDR3 is made up of 15 amino acids. The CDR3 DNA is TGTGCCAGCAGTACAACCGGGACAGGGTACTACGAGCAGTACTTC. Translating gives CASSTTGTGYYEQYF.

The V call is TRBV14, the J call TRBJ2-1; TRBD1 agrees at 8 bases. The CDR3 contains 17 residues. With 3 bases clipped from V and 10 bases from J, the junction kept 17 bases outside the gene matches. The germline CDR1 and CDR2 sequences are SGHDN and FVKESK. CDR3 sequence reads: CASSHGLGQGPREEQFF. For the CDR3, the DNA is TGTGCCAGCAGCCACGGCCTAGGACAGGGTCCCCGCGAAGAGCAGTTCTTC.

The chain uses TRBV7-6 and TRBJ1-4; TRBD1 might be the D (6 bases). The length of the CDR3 is 16 residues. Germline CDR1 is SGHVS and CDR2 is FNYEAQ. Between the trimmed V and J ends, which lost 2 bases and 5 bases, there was a span of 15 bases. As DNA, the CDR3 is TGTGCCAGCAGCTTATCGAGGCCAGGGGCGAATGAAAAACTGTTTTTT. Its translation is CASSLSRPGANEKLFF.

With respect to this clonotype: At one boundary the junction diverges from the germline segment, which might be a read error. The V gene is TRBV20-1, the J gene TRBJ2-7; TRBD2 agrees at 7 bases. Germline V gene lookup returns CDR1 DFQATT and CDR2 SNEGSKA (reference sequence). There are 14 residues in the CDR3. Here the CDR3 reads CSAGDGGVGYEQYF. The DNA for the CDR3 is TGCAGTGCTGGAGATGGGGGGGTCGGGTACGAGCAGTACTTC.

Turning to this clonotype: An end of the junction differs from the germline gene, which may be a read error. The V and J genes are TRBV7-6 and TRBJ2-3, with 11 bases matching TRBD2. This CDR3 comprises 18 residues. The germline V gene encodes CDR1 SGHVS and CDR2 FNYEAQ. This CDR3 reads CANSSRRVAGGPSDTQYF. The DNA for the CDR3 is TGTGCCAACAGCTCCAGGAGAGTAGCGGGGGGGCCGTCAGATACGCAGTATTTT.

This clonotype was observed once. This may be a read error, as it is one base from a much larger clone. V is TRBV5-1 and J is TRBJ1-2, with D possibly TRBD1 on 5 matching bases. Per germline, CDR1 SGHRS and CDR2 YFSETQ. This CDR3 has 14 amino acids. Trimming stripped 0 bases from V and 3 bases from J, with 9 bases between. The CDR3 region is CASSLDRKDYGYTF. The CDR3 nucleotides read TGCGCCAGCAGCTTGGACAGGAAGGACTATGGCTACACCTTC.

As concerns this clonotype: A much bigger clone sits one base away, suggesting this may be a read error. The J gene is TRBJ2-4, the V gene TRBV5-5; the D is unclear. The V end lost 1 base, the J end lost 15 bases, and 20 bases lay between the germline ends. This CDR3 comprises 14 residues. Germline-derived CDR1 and CDR2 are SGHKS and YYEKEE (reference sequence). CDR3 sequence reads: CASSLMSGQETRYF. For the CDR3, the DNA is TGTGCCAGCAGCTTGATGTCCGGTCAAGAGACCCGGTACTTC.

A few counts support this clonotype. This chain links TRBV10-3 with TRBJ2-2, with 8 nucleotides matching TRBD2. V lost 3 bases and J lost 4; bases outside the gene matches: 7. The CDR3 sequence is 16 residues long. CDR1 is ENHRY, CDR2 SYGVKD, per germline. CDR3 region: CAISDGGGLGTGELFF. The CDR3 DNA reads as TGTGCCATCAGTGACGGGGGGGGCCTCGGCACCGGGGAGCTGTTTTTT.

The V call is TRBV5-1, the J call TRBJ2-3; 13 bases are shared with TRBD2. The CDR3 totals 15 residues. CDR1 is SGHRS, CDR2 YFSETQ, per germline. With V trimmed by 4 bases and J by 5 bases, 4 bases remained unmatched. The CDR3 sequence is CASSPGLAGEDTQYF. The CDR3, as DNA: TGCGCCAGCAGCCCCGGACTAGCGGGGGAAGATACGCAGTATTTT.

For this clonotype: One base away lies a much larger clone, so this may be a sequencing read error. The J gene is TRBJ2-7, the V gene TRBV4-2; the D is unclear. There are 16 residues in the CDR3. Germline V gene sequence: CDR1 LGHNA, CDR2 YNFKEQ. Trimming left V 0 bases short and J 1 base short, with 13 bases between. The CDR3: CASSQDQANLSYEQYF. CDR3 nucleotides: TGTGCCAGCAGCCAAGATCAGGCTAATCTGTCCTACGAGCAGTACTTC.

This clonotype appeared a few times. Written as DNA, the CDR3 is TGTGCCAGCAGCCGGATAGAAATGGAGTACGAGCAGTACTTC. Its protein is CASSRIEMEYEQYF. The chain employs TRBV28 and TRBJ2-7; D call uncertain. Germline V lookup: CDR1 MDHEN, CDR2 SYDVKM. The V and J ends lost 6 bases and 4 bases respectively, with 16 bases between them. The CDR3 runs to 14 residues.

This clonotype was seen only a few times. The gene calls are TRBV7-8 and TRBJ2-1; 10 nucleotides line up with TRBD2. This CDR3 region has 18 residues. The germline gives CDR1 SGHVS, CDR2 FQNEAQ. Unmatched junction bases numbered 7, after V lost 2 bases and J lost 0 bases. CDR3 coding DNA: TGTGCCAGCAGCTTAAGGGCAGCGGGGGGGTACTCCTACAATGAGCAGTTCTTC. This sequence encodes CASSLRAAGGYSYNEQFF.